The rows below give T cell receptor beta chains drawn from one sample of a study of blood T cell repertoires in COVID-19. The repertoire was sequenced with immunoSEQ multiplex PCR; TCRdb's copy has only in-frame clones and lacks some. The sample consists of 170,000 or so clones, 83% of them appearing once. Material: peripheral blood. The receptors shown here come from a woman in her 70s with COVID-19, enrolled during active disease. Each CDR3 is given with its conserved first and last residue. Each record gives: CDR3 protein, CDR3 DNA, J gene, clone size, D gene, V gene. D genes are given only for firm matches. Some rows have no size entry. The others give once, few or many, or a class for an expanded clone.

CASSVSLGEQFF,TGTGCCAGCAGCGTATCTTTGGGCGAGCAGTTCTTC,TRBJ2-1,NA,NA,TRBV9
CASSDNRVQPQHF,TGTGCCAGCAGTGATAACAGGGTTCAGCCCCAGCATTTT,TRBJ1-5,NA,NA,TRBV6-1
CASGLHIGTRRYGYTF,TGTGCTAGTGGTTTGCATATAGGGACAAGGAGGTATGGCTACACCTTC,TRBJ1-2,few,NA,TRBV12-5
CASSQSVTQYF,TGTGCCAGCAGCCAATCTGTGACCCAGTACTTC,TRBJ2-5,NA,NA,TRBV14
CATSDSGTGNYEQYF,TGTGCCACCAGTGATTCGGGGACAGGAAACTACGAGCAGTACTTC,TRBJ2-7,NA,TRBD1,TRBV24-1
CASSLQISGRIGEYEQYF,TGTGCCAGCAGCTTACAGATTAGCGGGAGGATAGGGGAATACGAGCAGTACTTC,TRBJ2-7,many,TRBD2,TRBV7-2
CASSNREAYGYTF,TGTGCCAGCAGTAACAGGGAAGCCTATGGCTACACCTTC,TRBJ1-2,NA,NA,TRBV28
CASSLRQGSTEAFF,TGTGCCAGCAGCCTTCGACAGGGTAGCACTGAAGCTTTCTTT,TRBJ1-1,NA,TRBD1,TRBV3-1/TRBV3-2
CASSEEASGPYSYEQYF,TGTGCCAGCAGTGAAGAGGCTAGCGGGCCGTACTCCTACGAGCAGTACTTC,TRBJ2-7,NA,TRBD2,TRBV6-1
CASSLEGELFF,TGTGCCAGCAGCCTCGAGGGGGAGCTGTTTTTT,TRBJ2-2,NA,NA,TRBV3-1/TRBV3-2
CASSLEARVSGYTF,TGCGCCAGCAGCTTGGAGGCCAGGGTGAGTGGCTACACCTTC,TRBJ1-2,NA,NA,TRBV5-1
CASSYVETSWYF,TGTGCCAGCAGTTACGTGGAGACTAGCTGGTACTTC,TRBJ2-7,NA,TRBD2,TRBV6-2/TRBV6-3
CATSRDQDTQYF,TGTGCCACCAGCAGAGATCAGGATACGCAGTATTTT,TRBJ2-3,NA,NA,TRBV15
CSAQLDLITDTQYF,TGCAGCGCCCAACTAGATCTAATTACAGATACGCAGTATTTT,TRBJ2-3,once,NA,TRBV29-1
CASSPGQINEAFF,TGCGCCAGCAGCCCTGGACAGATAAATGAAGCTTTCTTT,TRBJ1-1,NA,NA,TRBV5-1
CASSPYGQGRVEAFF,TGTGCCAGCTCACCATACGGACAGGGAAGGGTTGAAGCTTTCTTT,TRBJ1-1,NA,TRBD1,TRBV18
CATSDSRTDTQYF,TGTGCCACCAGTGATTCCAGGACAGATACGCAGTATTTT,TRBJ2-3,NA,NA,TRBV24-1